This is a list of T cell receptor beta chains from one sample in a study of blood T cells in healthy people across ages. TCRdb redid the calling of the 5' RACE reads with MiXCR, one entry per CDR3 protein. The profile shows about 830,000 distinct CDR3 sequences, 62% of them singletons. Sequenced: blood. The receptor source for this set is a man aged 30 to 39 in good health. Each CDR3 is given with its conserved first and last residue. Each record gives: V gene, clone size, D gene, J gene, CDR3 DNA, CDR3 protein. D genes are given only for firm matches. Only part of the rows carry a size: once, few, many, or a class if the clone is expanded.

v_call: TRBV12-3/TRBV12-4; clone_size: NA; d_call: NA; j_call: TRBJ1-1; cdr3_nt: TGTGCCAGCAGTCGAAGTCTGGGATTTGGCACTGAAGCTTTCTTT; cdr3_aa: CASSRSLGFGTEAFF
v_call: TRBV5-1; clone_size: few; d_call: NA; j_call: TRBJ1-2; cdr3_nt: TGCGCCAGCAGCTTGGAGCCAGGCAGGGCAAATGGCTACACCTTC; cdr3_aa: CASSLEPGRANGYTF
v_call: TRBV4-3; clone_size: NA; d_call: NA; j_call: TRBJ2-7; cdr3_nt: TGCGCCAGCAGCCAATCGGTAACTAGCTCCTACGAGCAGTACTTC; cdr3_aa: CASSQSVTSSYEQYF
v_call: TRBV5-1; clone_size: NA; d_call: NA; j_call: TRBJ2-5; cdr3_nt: TGCGCCAGCAAACACAGGGATATCGGAGAGACCCAGTACTTC; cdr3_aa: CASKHRDIGETQYF
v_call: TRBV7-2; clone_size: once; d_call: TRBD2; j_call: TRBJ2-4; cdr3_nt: TGTGCCAGCAGCTTAGCTCGGACGGGGGGAATTCAGTACTTC; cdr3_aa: CASSLARTGGIQYF
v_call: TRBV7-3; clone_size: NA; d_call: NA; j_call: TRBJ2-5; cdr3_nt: TGTGCCAGCAGCCAACAGACTCAGGGGTTTGGAGAGACCCAGTACTTC; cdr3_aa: CASSQQTQGFGETQYF
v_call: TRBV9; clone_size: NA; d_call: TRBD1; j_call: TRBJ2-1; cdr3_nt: TGTGCCAGCAGCGTAGAAGTGAGGGGGCGAATTAATGAGCAGTTCTTC; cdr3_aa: CASSVEVRGRINEQFF
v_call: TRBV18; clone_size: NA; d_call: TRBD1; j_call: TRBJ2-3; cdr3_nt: TGTGCCAGCTCAAGGTCAGGGGGCGTAACAGATACGCAGTATTTT; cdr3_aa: CASSRSGGVTDTQYF
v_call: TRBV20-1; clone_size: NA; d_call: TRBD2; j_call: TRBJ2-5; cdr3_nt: TGCAGTGCTAGAGATTCGGCTAGCGGGGGTCGAGAGACCCAGTACTTC; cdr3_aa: CSARDSASGGRETQYF
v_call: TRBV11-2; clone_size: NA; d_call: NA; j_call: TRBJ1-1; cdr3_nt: TGTGCCAGCAGCTTAGAGCCTGGGGGGGTGACCACTGAAGCTTTCTTT; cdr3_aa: CASSLEPGGVTTEAFF
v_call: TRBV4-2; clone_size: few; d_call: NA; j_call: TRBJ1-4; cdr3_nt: TGTGCCAGCAGCCACCCTCCAAAACTGTTTTTT; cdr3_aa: CASSHPPKLFF
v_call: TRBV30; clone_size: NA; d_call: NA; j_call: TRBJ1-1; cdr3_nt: TGTGCCTGGAGCAAACGGCCTGAAGCTTTCTTT; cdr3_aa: CAWSKRPEAFF
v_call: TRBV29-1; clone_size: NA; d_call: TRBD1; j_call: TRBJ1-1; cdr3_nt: TGCAGCGCCTACAGGGGGTCTGACACTGAAGCTTTCTTT; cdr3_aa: CSAYRGSDTEAFF
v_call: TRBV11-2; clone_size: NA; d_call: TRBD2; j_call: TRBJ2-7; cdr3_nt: TGTGCCAGCGAGAGGCTAGCGGGAGGTGAGCAGTACTTC; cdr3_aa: CASERLAGGEQYF
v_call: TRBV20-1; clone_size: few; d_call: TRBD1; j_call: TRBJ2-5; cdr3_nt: TGCAGTGCTAGTGGACAGGGGTTTCAAGAGACCCAGTACTTC; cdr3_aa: CSASGQGFQETQYF
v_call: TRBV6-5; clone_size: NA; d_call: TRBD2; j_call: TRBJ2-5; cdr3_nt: TGTGCCAGCAGTTACGGACTAGCGGGGGGAGAGACCCAGTACTTC; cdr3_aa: CASSYGLAGGETQYF
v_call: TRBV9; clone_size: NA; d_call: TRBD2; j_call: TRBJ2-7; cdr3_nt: TGTGCCAGCAGCGAGGGACTAGCCCCCTACGAGCAGTACTTC; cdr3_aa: CASSEGLAPYEQYF
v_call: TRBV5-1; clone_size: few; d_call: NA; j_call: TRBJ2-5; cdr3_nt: TGCGCCAGCAGCTTGGGTCTAGTGGCCCAGACTGGAGGAACGTGGACCCAGTACTTC; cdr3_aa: CASSLGLVAQTGGTWTQYF
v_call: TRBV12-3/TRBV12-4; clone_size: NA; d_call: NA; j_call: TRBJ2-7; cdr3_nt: TGTGCCAGCAGTTCTCACAGGACGTACTCCGACGAGCAGTACTTC; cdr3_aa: CASSSHRTYSDEQYF
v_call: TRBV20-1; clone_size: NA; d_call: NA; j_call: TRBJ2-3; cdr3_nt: TGCAGTGCTAGAGAGGAGGCCACAGATACGCAGTATTTT; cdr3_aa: CSAREEATDTQYF
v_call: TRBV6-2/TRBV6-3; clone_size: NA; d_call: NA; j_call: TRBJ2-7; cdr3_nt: TGTGCCAGCAGTTACGAGGCCCGGGCTGTATACGAGCAGTACTTC; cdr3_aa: CASSYEARAVYEQYF
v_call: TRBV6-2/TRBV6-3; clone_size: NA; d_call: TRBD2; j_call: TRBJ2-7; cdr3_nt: TGTGCCAGCAGCCCCTTCGGAGCGGGGAGAACCTACGAGCAGTACTTC; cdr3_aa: CASSPFGAGRTYEQYF
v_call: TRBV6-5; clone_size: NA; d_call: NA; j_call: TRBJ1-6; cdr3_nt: TGTGCCAGCAGTTACTCGATCCACACCCGGGATTCACCCCTCCACTTT; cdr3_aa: CASSYSIHTRDSPLHF
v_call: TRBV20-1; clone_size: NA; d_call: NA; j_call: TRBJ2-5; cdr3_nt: TGCAGTGCTAACCCCGAAGTGAGCGGAGGAGAGACCCAGTACTTC; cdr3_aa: CSANPEVSGGETQYF
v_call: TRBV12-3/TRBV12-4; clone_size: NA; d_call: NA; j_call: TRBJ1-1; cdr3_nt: TGTGCCAGCAGTTCGGGGTCGGATGAAGCTTTCTTT; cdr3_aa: CASSSGSDEAFF
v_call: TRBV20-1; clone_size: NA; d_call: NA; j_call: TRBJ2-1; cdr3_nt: TGCAGTGCGCCGAAGGGGTATCGGGTCAGTGAGCAGTTCTTC; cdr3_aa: CSAPKGYRVSEQFF
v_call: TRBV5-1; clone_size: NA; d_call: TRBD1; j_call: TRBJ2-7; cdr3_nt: TGCGCCAGCAGCTTGGGGGACAGGGGTGACGAGCAGTACTTC; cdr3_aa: CASSLGDRGDEQYF
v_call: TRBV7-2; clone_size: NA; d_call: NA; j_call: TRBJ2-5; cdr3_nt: TGTGCCAGCAGCTTAAGGGCCACGGGAGCGCAGTACTTC; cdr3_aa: CASSLRATGAQYF
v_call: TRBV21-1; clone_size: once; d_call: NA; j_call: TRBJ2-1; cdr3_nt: TGTGCCGGCAGCCTCCTCCCGGGACCCAATGAGCAGTTCTTC; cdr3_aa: CAGSLLPGPNEQFF